Listed below are T cell receptor beta chains from one sample, sequenced in a study of blood T cell repertoires in COVID-19. Data came from immunoSEQ multiplex PCR; TCRdb stores just in-frame clones and leaves some out. The data contain approximately 250,000 clones, 65% to 90% of them seen just once; the ten biggest clones take up roughly 7%. The sample taken for sequencing was peripheral blood. Every receptor here comes from a woman in her fifties or sixties with acute or convalescent COVID-19. Both conserved end residues are part of each CDR3. A D gene is named only where the DNA matches it firmly.

j_gene | v_gene | d_gene | CDR3aa | CDR3nt
TRBJ2-4 | TRBV11-2 | TRBD2 | CASSLGTSGGIQYF | TGTGCCAGCAGCTTAGGGACTAGCGGGGGCATTCAGTACTTC
TRBJ1-2 | TRBV4-3 | NA | CASSQTGLNYGYTF | TGCGCCAGCAGCCAGACAGGACTCAACTATGGCTACACCTTC
TRBJ2-3 | TRBV5-1 | TRBD1 | CASSWRPGQGEDTQYF | TGCGCCAGCAGCTGGCGACCGGGACAGGGGGAAGATACGCAGTATTTT
TRBJ2-1 | TRBV28 | TRBD2 | CASTSGGPLEFF | TGTGCCAGCACTTCGGGAGGGCCTTTAGAGTTCTTC
TRBJ1-1 | TRBV25-1 | TRBD1 | CASIPRQGVRAFF | TGTGCCAGCATTCCTAGACAGGGGGTAAGGGCTTTCTTT
TRBJ2-3 | TRBV12-3/TRBV12-4 | TRBD2 | CATGRVSDTQYF | TGTGCCACCGGGAGGGTTTCAGATACGCAGTATTTT
TRBJ2-1 | TRBV4-2 | NA | CASSRRDSIDNEQFF | TGTGCCAGCAGCCGCCGGGACTCCATTGACAATGAGCAGTTCTTC
TRBJ2-5 | TRBV7-7 | TRBD2 | CASSLGASGGAGETQYF | TGTGCTAGCAGCTTAGGGGCTAGCGGGGGGGCCGGCGAGACCCAGTACTTC
TRBJ1-4 | TRBV19 | NA | CASMRGLGEKLFF | TGTGCCAGTATGCGGGGGCTCGGTGAAAAACTGTTTTTT
TRBJ1-5 | TRBV6-5 | TRBD1 | CASSQGQTFPQHF | TGTGCCAGCAGCCAGGGACAGACTTTCCCCCAGCATTTT
TRBJ1-5 | TRBV19 | TRBD1 | CASSRQGREPQHF | TGTGCCAGTAGTAGACAGGGGAGGGAGCCCCAGCATTTT
TRBJ2-7 | TRBV5-4 | NA | CASARLGAPWCF | TGTGCCAGCGCCAGATTGGGGGCCCCTTGGTGCTTC
TRBJ1-6 | TRBV7-8 | TRBD1 | CASSPGTGGSPLHF | TGTGCCAGCAGCCCGGGGACAGGGGGTTCACCCCTCCACTTT
TRBJ1-3 | TRBV18 | NA | CASSRDSGNTIYF | TGTGCCAGCTCAAGAGACTCTGGAAACACCATATATTTT
TRBJ2-3 | TRBV6-5 | NA | CASSYFGGRTDTQYF | TGTGCCAGCAGTTACTTCGGGGGACGGACAGATACGCAGTATTTT
TRBJ1-4 | TRBV11-2 | NA | CASSLGAGVQVNEKLFF | TGTGCCAGCAGCTTAGGGGCGGGGGTCCAAGTAAATGAAAAACTGTTTTTT
TRBJ1-5 | TRBV12-3/TRBV12-4 | NA | CASRLTGDQPQHF | TGTGCCAGCAGACTAACAGGAGATCAGCCCCAGCATTTT